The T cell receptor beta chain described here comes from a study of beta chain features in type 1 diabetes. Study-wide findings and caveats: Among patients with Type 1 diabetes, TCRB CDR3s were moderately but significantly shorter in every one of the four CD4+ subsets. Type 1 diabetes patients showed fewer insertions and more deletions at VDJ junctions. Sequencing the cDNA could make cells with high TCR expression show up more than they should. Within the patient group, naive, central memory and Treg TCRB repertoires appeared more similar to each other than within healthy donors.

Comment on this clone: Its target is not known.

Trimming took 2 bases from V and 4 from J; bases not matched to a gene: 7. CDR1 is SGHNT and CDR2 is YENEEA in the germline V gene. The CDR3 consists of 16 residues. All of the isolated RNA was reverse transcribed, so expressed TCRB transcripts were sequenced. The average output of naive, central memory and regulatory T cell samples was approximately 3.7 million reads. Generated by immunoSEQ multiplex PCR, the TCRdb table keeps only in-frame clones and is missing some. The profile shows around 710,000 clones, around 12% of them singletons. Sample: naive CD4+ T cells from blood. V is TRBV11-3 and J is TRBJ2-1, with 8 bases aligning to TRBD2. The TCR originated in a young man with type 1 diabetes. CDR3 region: CASSLTTSGYYNEQFF. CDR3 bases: TGTGCCAGCAGCTTAACTACTAGCGGCTATTACAATGAGCAGTTCTTC. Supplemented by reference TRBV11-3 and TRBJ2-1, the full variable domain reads EAGVVQSPRYKIIEKKQPVAFWCNPISGHNTLYWYLQNLGQGPELLIRYENEEAVDDSQLPKDRFSAERLKGVDSTLKIQPAELGDSAVYLCASSLTTSGYYNEQFFGPGTRLTVL.